This note documents a single T cell receptor beta chain sequence. Its antigen is unknown. The sample is drawn from a study of chemoradiotherapy in HPV16-positive cancers. Study in general: Functional T-cell assays on a couple of HPV16-positive patients' cells defined candidate HPV-specific clones and common TCR motifs. General study points: During treatment, candidate HPV-specific clones and E7-related motifs expanded in tumor. In HPV16-positive patients, HPV-responsive T-cell expansion tracked better recurrence-free survival.

Germline loops: CDR1 SGHTA, CDR2 FQGNSA. V lost 4 bases, J lost 2 bases, and 12 bases lay in between. The CDR3 totals 15 residues. Repeated repertoire sampling spanned the course of chemoradiotherapy. Method: immunoSEQ multiplex PCR; TCRdb's copy keeps in-frame clones and lacks some. Among 1,200 or so clones listed, roughly 85% were seen once. This sequence joins TRBV7-2 and TRBJ2-4, with D possibly TRBD1 on 5 matching bases. The sequence derives from a human donor with HPV-associated anogenital cancer. Specimen: tumor tissue, collected from a patient who underwent chemoradiotherapy. The chain's CDR3 is CASSSTRTTKNIQYF. The CDR3 DNA is TGTGCCAGCAGCTCGACGAGGACAACCAAAAACATTCAGTACTTC.